The 17 T cell receptor beta chains in this list originate from one sample, sequenced in a study of identifying expanded T cells in peripheral blood. Some clones are missing from TCRdb's copy, which holds only in-frame ones; the method was immunoSEQ multiplex PCR. The sample lists approximately 140,000 clones, 75% to 90% occurring once. The source material was blood. The receptors originated from a person aged 18 to 75 in good health.

This clone was observed many times. The genes are TRBV2 and TRBJ1-2; D possibly corresponds to TRBD1 (5 bases). Between the trimmed V and J ends, which lost 5 bases and 8 bases, there was a span of 12 bases. This CDR3 region has 12 residues. Per the germline V gene, CDR1 is SNHLY and CDR2 is FYNNEI. CDR3 residues: CASSPDNPGYTF. CDR3 nucleotides: TGTGCCAGCAGTCCGGACAACCCCGGCTACACCTTC.

This clone has just one count. This rearrangement joins TRBV18 to TRBJ2-7, with D uncertain. Trimming pared 2 bases from V and 6 bases from J, leaving 20 bases between. CDR3 length equals 16 residues. Germline V gene sequence: CDR1 KGHSH, CDR2 LQKENI. CDR3 sequence reads: CASSPNEGRSLSEQYF. The DNA for the CDR3 is TGTGCCAGCTCACCAAATGAAGGTCGTTCCCTCAGCGAGCAGTACTTC.

V is TRBV5-1 and J is TRBJ1-5, with D hard to call. This CDR3 is built from 15 residues. The V gene lost 4 bases and the J gene lost 0 bases, with 11 bases spanning the gap. Germline V CDR1 and CDR2: SGHRS, YFSETQ. CDR3 nucleotide sequence: TGCGCCAGCAGCAATGGGGAGTATAGCAATCAGCCCCAGCATTTT. The encoded protein is CASSNGEYSNQPQHF.

The chain has TRBV7-2 and TRBJ2-5; 8 bases agree with TRBD1. With V trimmed by 5 bases and J by 4 bases, 6 bases remained unmatched. This CDR3 comprises 14 residues. Germline assignment: CDR1 SGHTA and CDR2 FQGNSA. The CDR3 loop is CASSTRQGRETQYF. CDR3 in DNA: TGTGCCAGCAGCACCCGACAGGGGAGAGAGACCCAGTACTTC.

The rearrangement uses TRBV5-1 and TRBJ1-4; D remains unclear. V was pared by 2 bases and J by 8 bases, with 10 bases between. This CDR3 has 13 residues. Per the germline V gene, CDR1 is SGHRS and CDR2 is YFSETQ. The chain's CDR3 is CASSFGLGEKLFF. DNA of the CDR3: TGCGCCAGCAGCTTTGGGTTAGGGGAAAAACTGTTTTTT. The variable domain in full, completed from reference TRBV5-1 and TRBJ1-4, reads KAGVTQTPRYLIKTRGQQVTLSCSPISGHRSVSWYQQTPGQGLQFLFEYFSETQRNKGNFPGRFSGRQFSNSRSEMNVSTLELGDSALYLCASSFGLGEKLFFGSGTQLSVL.

The chain recombines TRBV11-2 with TRBJ2-4; tentative D call: TRBD2 (6 bases). Germline V lookup: CDR1 SGHAT, CDR2 FQNNGV. The CDR3 contains 14 residues. Trimming removed 7 bases at V and 7 bases at J, with 17 bases between. The CDR3, as DNA: TGTGCCAGCACAAAGAGGGACTCTTCGAACATTCAGTACTTC. Encoded protein: CASTKRDSSNIQYF.

This clone has only a few counts. The chain is built from TRBV15 and TRBJ1-2; no clear D gene. V lost 0 bases and J 4 bases, leaving 0 bases between the germline ends. The CDR3 is 11 residues long. Germline CDR1 reads LNHNV; CDR2 reads YYDKDF (reference sequence). As DNA, the CDR3 is TGTGCCACCAGCAGAGACTATGGCTACACCTTC. Its translation is CATSRDYGYTF.

The V and J genes are TRBV2 and TRBJ1-4; D possibly corresponds to TRBD1 (5 bases). Germline V gene data show CDR1 as SNHLY and CDR2 as FYNNEI. CDR3 length: 13 residues. The V gene lost 3 bases and the J gene lost 10 bases, with 12 bases spanning the gap. The CDR3 coding sequence is TGTGCCAGCAGTGAGGGGCCAGGCGGAAAACTGTTTTTT. It codes for CASSEGPGGKLFF.

This chain uses TRBV6-1 with TRBJ1-2, with 7 nucleotides matching TRBD1. The ends lost 7 bases at V and 2 bases at J; junction bases unmatched: 7. Germline V gene data show CDR1 as MNHNS and CDR2 as SASEGT. This CDR3 region has 14 residues. The CDR3 loop reads CASTRDRKNYGYTF. CDR3 coding DNA: TGTGCCAGCACTCGGGACAGAAAAAACTATGGCTACACCTTC.

The chain is built from TRBV19 and TRBJ2-7, with D perhaps TRBD1 or TRBD2 (5 bases each). The CDR3 spans 14 residues. Germline lookup yields CDR1 LNHDA and CDR2 SQIVND (reference sequence). The V end was cut by 4 bases, the J end by 2 bases, with 12 bases between. In DNA form, the CDR3 reads TGTGCCAGTAGTAACCGGGACGAGCCCTACGAGCAGTACTTC. Residues: CASSNRDEPYEQYF.

In its sample, this clone was seen once. The rearrangement joins TRBV30 to TRBJ1-2; maybe TRBD1 (6 bases). The CDR3 length is 14 residues. The germline gives CDR1 GTSNPN, CDR2 SVGIG (reference sequence). The V end was cut by 0 bases, the J end by 8 bases, with 16 bases between. The CDR3 coding sequence is TGTGCCTGGAGTGTCCGCCGGGACACCGAGGGCTACACCTTC. Its protein product is CAWSVRRDTEGYTF. Supplemented by reference TRBV30 and TRBJ1-2, the full variable domain reads SQTIHQWPATLVQPVGSPLSLECTVEGTSNPNLYWYRQAAGRGLQLLFYSVGIGQISSEVPQNLSASRPQDRQFILSSKKLLLSDSGFYLCAWSVRRDTEGYTFGSGTRLTVV.

This chain uses TRBV25-1 with TRBJ2-1; 11 bases are a match to TRBD2. Germline V gene lookup returns CDR1 MGHDK and CDR2 SYGVNS. The junction had 4 bases not matched to a gene; V was cut back by 1 base and J by 2 bases. This CDR3 has 17 residues. CDR3 coding DNA: TGTGCCAGCAGTGAATTGGGTAGCGGGGGGGCCTACAATGAGCAGTTCTTC. Translating it yields CASSELGSGGAYNEQFF.

The chain joins TRBV28 to TRBJ2-6, with 8 bases matching TRBD1. Looked up from germline, CDR1 is MDHEN and CDR2 is SYDVKM. CDR3 size: 19 residues. The ends lost 6 bases at V and 1 base at J; junction bases unmatched: 14. DNA of the CDR3: TGTGCCAGCAGCCCCCAGGTGGGCAGGGGGCGGTCTGGGGCCAACGTCCTGACTTTC. It codes for CASSPQVGRGRSGANVLTF.

The chain links TRBV29-1 to TRBJ2-7; possible D gene TRBD2, 5 bases. V was cut by 4 bases and J by 6 bases, with 10 bases left in between. The CDR3 extends over 11 amino acids. Germline V CDR1 and CDR2: SQVTM, ANQGSEA. The CDR3 is CSVGGLVEQYF. As DNA, the CDR3 is TGCAGCGTTGGAGGGTTAGTCGAGCAGTACTTC.

The V call is TRBV29-1, the J call TRBJ1-3, with 12 bases fitting TRBD1. Germline V lookup: CDR1 SQVTM, CDR2 ANQGSEA. The CDR3 has 15 residues. After removal of 5 bases from V and 7 bases from J, the junction contained 9 bases not matched to a gene. The CDR3 is CSVSGTGGAENTIYF. The CDR3 region has the DNA TGCAGCGTTTCCGGGACAGGGGGCGCGGAGAACACCATATATTTT.

This clone was observed once. The genes are TRBV7-9 and TRBJ1-4; 7 nucleotides match TRBD1. Germline loops: CDR1 SEHNR, CDR2 FQNEAQ (reference sequence). Unmatched junction bases numbered 4, after V lost 1 base and J lost 8 bases. The CDR3 has 14 residues. The DNA of the CDR3 is TGTGCCAGCAGCTTAGAAGGGGGCAGAGAAAAACTGTTTTTT. Encoded protein: CASSLEGGREKLFF.

This clone has just one count. This chain links TRBV5-5 with TRBJ1-1, with D perhaps matching TRBD1 (5 bases). The CDR3 spans 12 residues. Germline values: CDR1 SGHKS, CDR2 YYEKEE (reference sequence). V gave up 1 base and J gave up 8 bases, with 9 bases separating them. CDR3 in DNA: TGTGCCAGCAGCTTGCTGGCAGGGGAAGCTTTCTTT. Its translation: CASSLLAGEAFF.